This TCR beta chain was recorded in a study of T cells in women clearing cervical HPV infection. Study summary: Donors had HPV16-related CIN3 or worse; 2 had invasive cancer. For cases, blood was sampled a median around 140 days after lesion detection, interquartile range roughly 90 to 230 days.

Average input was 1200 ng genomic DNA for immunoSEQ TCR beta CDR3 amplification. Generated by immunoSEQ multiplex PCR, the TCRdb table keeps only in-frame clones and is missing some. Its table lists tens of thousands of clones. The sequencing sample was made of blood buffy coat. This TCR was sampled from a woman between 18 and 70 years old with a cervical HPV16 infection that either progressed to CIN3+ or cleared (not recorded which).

The CDR3: CASSGPPLRGKETQYF. The covered CDR3 bases are TGTGCCAGCAGTGGCCCGCCTTTGCGGGGGAAAGAGACG. This chain connects TRBV6-1 to TRBJ2-3; 7 positions agree with TRBD2. The observed sequence ends 3 residues before the CDR3 terminus, with the missing tail filled in from the germline J gene. This CDR3 spans 16 amino acids. The germline V gene encodes CDR1 MNHNS and CDR2 SASEGT.